Listed below are T cell receptor beta chains from one sample, sequenced in a study of shared T cell receptors in the human thymus. The table came from immunoSEQ multiplex PCR; TCRdb's copy has only in-frame clones and leaves some out. The sample includes hundreds of thousands of clones, over 75% seen only once; the top ten take roughly 0.0094%. Separately, the same data were catalogued under a study of human thymus T cells.

The source material was thymocytes. These receptors originate from a boy in the first two years of life with a congenital heart defect. CDR3s include the opening cysteine and the closing phenylalanine or tryptophan. D genes are given only for firm matches.

TRBV7-6 | NA | CASSLATAYNEQFF
TRBV12-5 | TRBD2 | CASGILVTSGTLNRGEQFF
TRBV6-1 | TRBD1 | CASSVDREEDGYTF
TRBV27 | TRBD1 | CASSLYRDRGNNEQFF
TRBV6-6 | NA | CASSYSRVPHEQYF
TRBV14 | NA | CASNPGHSYEQYF
TRBV28 | TRBD2 | CASSWDRLAGDTYEQYF
TRBV4-1 | NA | CASSPRSQDTGELFF
TRBV28 | TRBD2 | CASSLAGRFSYNEQFF
TRBV4-1 | NA | CASSREEEDLEGNTIYF
TRBV7-2 | TRBD1 | CASSLRDSTEAFF
TRBV4-3 | NA | CASSHRPGGPLTETQYF
TRBV9 | NA | CASSPGDGAPYEQYF
TRBV5-1 | TRBD1 | CASSKMGQGEANYGYTF
TRBV13 | TRBD1 | CASSPRPGQGASQGTEAFF
TRBV18 | TRBD1 | CASSPGQGSSYEQYF
TRBV4-1 | NA | CASSQVPGEETQYF
TRBV28 | NA | CASRNVGAVYEQYF
TRBV28 | TRBD1 | CASSSTPGQGGYEQYF
TRBV5-1 | TRBD2 | CASSLIRGAYEQYF
TRBV4-3 | NA | CASSQQGYLDETQYF
TRBV27 | NA | CARGRREVDNEQFF
TRBV27 | TRBD1 | CASSLGQGAYYNEQFF
TRBV2 | TRBD1 | CASSERTGGLNTEAFF
TRBV7-6 | NA | CASSLVVTGQPNTEAFF
TRBV5-6 | NA | CASSLVGPLVFAYNEQFF
TRBV25-1 | NA | CASSEGTRDYGYTF
TRBV29-1 | NA | CSVLTWAGEQYF
TRBV5-4 | TRBD1 | CATQSGQGDNEQYF
TRBV7-9 | NA | CASSLRLTTTDTQYF
TRBV18 | NA | CASSPPQGREQYF
TRBV4-1 | TRBD1 | CASSQNPITGGGPEAFF
TRBV18 | TRBD1 | CASSPPQTGAYEQYF
TRBV27 | NA | CASAGEKNQPQHF
TRBV5-4 | NA | CASSPQLSREILNTEAFF
TRBV30 | NA | CAWSVRALSAYNEQFF
TRBV28 | NA | CASSPPPAPGHDYGYTF
TRBV6-6 | NA | CASSGVQVPANYGYTF
TRBV27 | TRBD1 | CASSLRTGSRQPQHF
TRBV9 | TRBD2 | CASSVARTSGSTSTDTQYF
TRBV29-1 | NA | CSVERWGDTTIGVGYTF
TRBV5-6 | TRBD1 | CASSPKTGLCTEAFF
TRBV14 | NA | CASSQTPGSYYEQYF
TRBV7-2 | NA | CASSTRGETQYF
TRBV27 | NA | CASSLHYRSTIQDTQYF
TRBV28 | TRBD2 | CASSSSGEVADTQYF